This T cell receptor beta chain was obtained from a study of T cells in Graves' hyperthyroidism and ophthalmopathy. Study at large: At the time of initial diagnosis and before any treatment, peripheral blood was collected. Study outcomes and limitations: Peripheral blood also featured most of the thyroid clonotypes expanded above 0.001.

Germline assignment: CDR1 SGHVS and CDR2 FQNEAQ. The CDR3 totals 15 residues. V lost 2 bases to trimming and J lost 7 bases, with 15 bases between them. Amplified TCR beta CDR3 regions derived from RNA transcripts. First-round RT-PCR targeting the TCR CDR3 was performed with the HTBI primer set. TCRdb passed the multiplex PCR reads through MiXCR, listing each CDR3 protein once. Among some 200,000 distinct CDR3 sequences listed, roughly a sixth were seen once. Those with hyperthyroidism were 18 to 65 years old, newly diagnosed, and ill for under 2 months. On the basis of clinical symptoms, serum thyroxine and TRAb, thyroid ultrasound and orbital computed tomography, diagnoses were made. The sample holds many counts of this clonotype. Its antigen is undetermined.

The specimen sequenced was blood. The chain links TRBV7-8 to TRBJ2-1, with a possible D match to TRBD2 (5 bases). This TCR was sampled from a man aged 50 to 59 with Graves' hyperthyroidism. The CDR3: CASSLWSGKINEQFF. DNA of the CDR3: TGTGCCAGCAGCTTATGGTCGGGGAAGATTAATGAGCAGTTCTTC.